These 9 T cell receptor beta chains were all obtained from the same sample, sequenced in a study of identical twins. TCRdb re-called the 5' RACE reads with MiXCR, one entry per CDR3 protein. The sample lists 250,000 to 350,000 distinct CDR3 sequences, roughly 10% occurring once. These data were also reused for a study on yellow fever vaccine responses in identical twins.

The specimen sequenced was CD8+ T cells sorted from blood. The receptors shown here come from a woman between 18 and 29 years old in good health.

This clonotype was picked up many times. The chain joins TRBV9 to TRBJ1-5; D not certain. Germline CDR1 and CDR2: SGDLS and YYNGEE. Trimming left V 4 bases short and J 0 bases short, with 5 bases between. This CDR3 contains 13 residues. DNA of the CDR3: TGTGCCAGCAGCTTAAATAGCAATCAGCCCCAGCATTTT. It is translated as CASSLNSNQPQHF.

There are many counts of this clonotype. The chain links TRBV7-8 to TRBJ1-6, with TRBD1 matching 9 bases. The V gene's germline CDR1 is SGHVS and CDR2 FQNEAQ. The junction had 7 bases not matched to a gene; V was cut back by 3 bases and J by 7 bases. The CDR3 consists of 16 residues. The CDR3 protein is CASSFPRDRENSPLHF. CDR3 nucleotides: TGTGCCAGCAGCTTTCCCCGGGACAGGGAGAATTCACCCCTCCACTTT.

The sample holds a few counts of this clonotype. The genes are TRBV19 and TRBJ1-2; D gene unclear. The CDR3 contains 13 residues. CDR1 and CDR2 from the germline V gene are LNHDA and SQIVND (reference sequence). Trimming took off 3 bases at V and 4 bases at J, with 9 bases between the two ends. The CDR3 here is CASSIGSVYGYTF. The CDR3 bases are TGTGCCAGTAGTATTGGCAGCGTCTATGGCTACACCTTC. The full variable domain, rest sourced from reference TRBV19 and TRBJ1-2, is DGGITQSPKYLFRKEGQNVTLSCEQNLNHDAMYWYRQDPGQGLRLIYYSQIVNDFQKGDIAEGYSVSREKKESFPLTVTSAQKNPTAFYLCASSIGSVYGYTFGSGTRLTVV.

Concerning this clonotype itself: With a much larger clone just one base away, this may be a read error. This rearrangement joins TRBV10-3 to TRBJ2-3; D possibly uses TRBD1 or TRBD2 (6 bases each). The CDR3 contains 14 residues. Trimming stripped 8 bases from V and 2 bases from J, with 14 bases between. Germline V CDR1 and CDR2: ENHRY, SYGVKD. DNA of the CDR3: TGTGCCATCTCGCCCGGGGGACACACAGATACGCAGTATTTT. It is translated as CAISPGGHTDTQYF.

The chain links TRBV29-1 to TRBJ2-1; TRBD2 aligns across 9 bases. Germline-derived CDR1 and CDR2 are SQVTM and ANQGSEA. CDR3 length equals 20 residues. With 0 bases clipped from V and 2 bases from J, the junction kept 17 bases outside the gene matches. CDR3 amino acids: CSVEDVTLGGGGRTYNEQFF. For the CDR3, the DNA is TGCAGCGTTGAAGATGTAACCTTGGGCGGGGGGGGGAGGACCTACAATGAGCAGTTCTTC.

Many counts were recorded for this clonotype. The rearrangement links TRBV10-3 to TRBJ2-3, with 7 bases matching TRBD2. The length of the CDR3 is 16 residues. Looked up from germline, CDR1 is ENHRY and CDR2 is SYGVKD. After removal of 0 bases from V and 2 bases from J, the junction contained 5 bases not matched to a gene. The CDR3 region is CAISESIGGDTDTQYF. Here the CDR3 DNA reads TGTGCCATCAGTGAGTCGATTGGGGGGGACACAGATACGCAGTATTTT.

The V call is TRBV4-1, the J call TRBJ2-5; TRBD2 agrees at 11 bases. The ends lost 1 base at V and 0 bases at J; junction bases unmatched: 10. CDR1 is MGHRA and CDR2 is YSYEKL in the germline V gene. CDR3 length: 19 residues. CDR3 region: CASSQGIAGGANDQETQYF. The CDR3 nucleotides read TGCGCCAGCAGCCAAGGAATAGCGGGGGGGGCGAACGACCAAGAGACCCAGTACTTC.

This chain links TRBV20-1 with TRBJ2-3; D perhaps matches TRBD2 (5 bases). V gave up 5 bases and J gave up 0 bases, with 18 bases separating them. The CDR3 spans 16 residues. Germline V gene sequence: CDR1 DFQATT, CDR2 SNEGSKA (reference sequence). CDR3 protein: CSAWERSGNSTDTQYF. The CDR3 DNA is TGCAGTGCTTGGGAACGAAGCGGAAATAGCACAGATACGCAGTATTTT.

This clonotype was observed a few times. The V and J genes are TRBV27 and TRBJ2-5, with TRBD2 as a possible D gene (6 bases). The germline gives CDR1 MNHEY, CDR2 SMNVEV (reference sequence). The CDR3 covers 13 residues. The V gene lost 8 bases and the J gene lost 4 bases, with 14 bases spanning the gap. The CDR3 region is CASREWGVETQYF. The CDR3, as DNA: TGTGCCAGCCGGGAGTGGGGGGTAGAGACCCAGTACTTC.